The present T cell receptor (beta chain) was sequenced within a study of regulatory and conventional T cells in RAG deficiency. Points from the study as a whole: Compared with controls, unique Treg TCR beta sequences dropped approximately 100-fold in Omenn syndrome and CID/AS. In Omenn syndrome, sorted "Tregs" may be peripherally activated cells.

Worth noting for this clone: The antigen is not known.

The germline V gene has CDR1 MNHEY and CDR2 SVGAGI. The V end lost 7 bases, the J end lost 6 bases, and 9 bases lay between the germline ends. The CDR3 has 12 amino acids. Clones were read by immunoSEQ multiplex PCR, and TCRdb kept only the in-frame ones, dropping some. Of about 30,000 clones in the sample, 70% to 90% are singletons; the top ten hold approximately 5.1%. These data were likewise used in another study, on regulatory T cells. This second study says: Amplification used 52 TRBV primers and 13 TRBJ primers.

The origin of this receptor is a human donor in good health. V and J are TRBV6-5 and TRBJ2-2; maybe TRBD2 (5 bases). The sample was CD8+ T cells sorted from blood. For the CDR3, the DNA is TGTGCCAGCACGGCGGAGGCCGGGGAGCTGTTTTTT. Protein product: CASTAEAGELFF.